Many counts were recorded for the clone carrying this T cell receptor (beta chain). The target antigen is unknown. The sample is drawn from a study of regulatory T cells in long-lasting Graves disease. General study results and limits: Less diverse TCR repertoires were seen in persistent Graves' patients than in newly diagnosed ones. Small numbers of samples may have cut accuracy. Gene preferences differed: TRBV28, TRBJ1-2, TRBJ2-5 in persistent cases.

This CDR3 has 14 residues. Germline V gene sequence: CDR1 MDHEN, CDR2 SYDVKM. With V trimmed by 5 bases and J by 6 bases, 7 bases remained unmatched. iRepertoire HTBI primers and Arm-PCR of CDR3 regions built TCR beta libraries. MiXCR was run by TCRdb on the multiplex PCR reads, yielding one entry per CDR3 protein. The sample includes approximately 480,000 distinct CDR3 sequences, roughly 16% of them seen just once. The time point here: newly diagnosed GD, antithyroid drugs for less than 3 months. Making the TCR library involved RNA that had been extracted from PBMCs. This sample was also put to use in a study of T cells in Graves' hyperthyroidism and ophthalmopathy.

Sequenced here: peripheral blood mononuclear cells (PBMCs), sampled at new diagnosis, from a patient treated with antithyroid drugs. The clonotype comes from a middle-aged man with Graves disease. The J gene is TRBJ2-1, the V gene TRBV28, with 7 bases matching TRBD2. The CDR3, as DNA: TGTGCCAGCAGTGCAGCGGGAAGTGGCAATGAGCAGTTCTTC. Translating gives CASSAAGSGNEQFF.